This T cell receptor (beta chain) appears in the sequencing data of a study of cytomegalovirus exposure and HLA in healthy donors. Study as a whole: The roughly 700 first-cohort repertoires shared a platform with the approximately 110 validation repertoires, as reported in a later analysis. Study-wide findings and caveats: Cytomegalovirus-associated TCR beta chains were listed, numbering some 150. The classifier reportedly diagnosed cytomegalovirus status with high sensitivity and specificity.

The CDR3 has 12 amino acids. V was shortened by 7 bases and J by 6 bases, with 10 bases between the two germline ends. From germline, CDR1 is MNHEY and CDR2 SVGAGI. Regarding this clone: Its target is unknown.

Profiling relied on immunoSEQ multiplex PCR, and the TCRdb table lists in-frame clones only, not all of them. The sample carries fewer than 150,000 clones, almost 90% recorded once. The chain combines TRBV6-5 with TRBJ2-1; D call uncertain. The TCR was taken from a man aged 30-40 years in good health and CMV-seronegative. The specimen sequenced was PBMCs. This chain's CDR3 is CASTSEGNEQFF. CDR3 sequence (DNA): TGTGCCAGCACGAGCGAAGGCAATGAGCAGTTCTTC.